Each of the 19 T cell receptor beta chains below was sequenced from the same sample in a study of cytomegalovirus exposure and HLA in healthy donors. The PCR had 60 Vbeta and 13 Jbeta primers. Here immunoSEQ multiplex PCR was the method, and the copy in TCRdb shows in-frame clones only, minus some. The sample has tens of thousands of clones, roughly 67% seen once; the top ten hold 7.6%. The sample taken for sequencing was PBMCs. The receptors here all came from a man in his forties in good health and CMV-seropositive.

V usage is TRBV2 and J usage is TRBJ1-5, with D maybe TRBD1 (5 bases). The CDR3 length is 14 residues. V lost 3 bases and J 3 bases, leaving 9 bases between the germline ends. Germline V gives CDR1 SNHLY, CDR2 FYNNEI. The CDR3 spells CASSERQFNQPQHF. The CDR3 DNA sequence: TGTGCCAGCAGTGAGAGACAGTTCAATCAGCCCCAGCATTTT.

This clone appeared a few times. The chain employs TRBV7-3 and TRBJ2-3; D is possibly TRBD2 (5 bases). Trimming removed 5 bases from V and 2 bases from J, with 8 bases in between. The germline V gene encodes CDR1 SGHTA and CDR2 FQGTGA. The CDR3 extends over 13 amino acids. The CDR3 sequence: CASSRGPTDTQYF. The CDR3 DNA reads as TGTGCCAGCAGCCGCGGGCCCACAGATACGCAGTATTTT. Filled out from reference TRBV7-3 and TRBJ2-3, the complete variable domain reads GAGVSQTPSNKVTEKGKYVELRCDPISGHTALYWYRQSLGQGPEFLIYFQGTGAADDSGLPNDRFFAVRPEGSVSTLKIQRTERGDSAVYLCASSRGPTDTQYFGPGTRLTVL.

V is TRBV5-1 and J is TRBJ2-5, with unresolved D. The germline V and J ends were trimmed by 0 bases and 1 base, with 4 bases remaining between them. This CDR3 has 13 amino acids. Germline loops: CDR1 SGHRS, CDR2 YFSETQ. Written as DNA, the CDR3 is TGCGCCAGCAGCTTGGCGAGCCAAGAGACCCAGTACTTC. Translated, it gives CASSLASQETQYF.

This chain joins TRBV6-4 and TRBJ2-3; D is ambiguous. The CDR3 has 14 residues. Trimming left V 5 bases short and J 2 bases short, with 11 bases between. Germline V gives CDR1 MRHNA, CDR2 SNTAGT. CDR3 coding DNA: TGTGCCAGCAGTCTTCACTCCCTCACAGATACGCAGTATTTT. As protein: CASSLHSLTDTQYF.

This clone was recorded a few times. The V and J genes are TRBV6-5 and TRBJ1-2; 8 nucleotides align to TRBD1. CDR1 is MNHEY and CDR2 is SVGAGI in the germline V gene. This CDR3 is 14 amino acids long. V lost 5 bases, J lost 2 bases, and 4 bases stayed unmatched. The CDR3 reads CASSGQGSNYGYTF. The CDR3 coding sequence is TGTGCCAGCAGTGGACAGGGATCGAACTATGGCTACACCTTC.

The chain joins TRBV6-5 to TRBJ1-1, with 7 bases fitting TRBD1. The CDR3 totals 15 residues. CDR1 is MNHEY and CDR2 is SVGAGI in the germline V gene. V shed 6 bases and J 1 base; nucleotides not matched to a gene: 8. CDR3 residues: CASSSQGYGNTEAFF. In DNA, the CDR3 is TGTGCCAGCAGCTCACAGGGGTATGGGAACACTGAAGCTTTCTTT.

This chain uses TRBV2 with TRBJ2-1, with 8 bases fitting TRBD2. J lost 5 bases, V lost 8 bases, and 2 bases had no gene match. Germline V gene data show CDR1 as SNHLY and CDR2 as FYNNEI. The CDR3 sequence is 12 residues long. CDR3 in DNA: TGTGCCAGCGAGGGACTAGACAATGAGCAGTTCTTC. Translation gives CASEGLDNEQFF.

The chain has TRBV30 and TRBJ1-6, with 8 positions matching TRBD1. V lost 5 bases to trimming and J lost 9 bases; unmatched junction nucleotides: 6. The CDR3 loop spans 13 amino acids. CDR1 and CDR2 (germline): GTSNPN, SVGIG (reference sequence). For the CDR3, the DNA is TGTGCCTGGGGACAGGGCGAGGGTTCACCCCTCCACTTT. Encoded protein: CAWGQGEGSPLHF.

This clone is categorized as medium-sized (0.01 to 0.1%). The chain is built from TRBV7-9 and TRBJ2-1; perhaps TRBD2 as D (6 bases). The V end lost 5 bases, the J end lost 8 bases, and 13 bases lay between the germline ends. Germline V gene sequence: CDR1 SEHNR, CDR2 FQNEAQ (reference sequence). The CDR3 loop spans 13 amino acids. The CDR3 is CASSHLTSYEQFF. The CDR3 nucleotides are TGTGCCAGCAGCCATTTAACTAGCTATGAGCAGTTCTTC.

Only a few counts were recorded for this clone. The chain combines TRBV5-4 with TRBJ2-5, with a possible D match to TRBD1 (6 bases). The CDR3 runs 14 residues. V was cut by 0 bases and J by 5 bases, with 11 bases left in between. The germline gives CDR1 SGHNT, CDR2 YYREEE (reference sequence). The CDR3 nucleotides read TGTGCCAGCAGCTTGGAAGGGACAAAGGAGACCCAGTACTTC. Residues: CASSLEGTKETQYF.

The chain is built from TRBV30 and TRBJ2-7; 7 bases fit TRBD1. Germline V gene data show CDR1 as GTSNPN and CDR2 as SVGIG (reference sequence). This CDR3 contains 13 residues. V shed 0 bases, J shed 4 bases, and the junction held 3 bases outside the gene matches. The CDR3 region is CAWSVQGLYEQYF. For the CDR3, the DNA is TGTGCCTGGAGTGTACAGGGGCTATACGAGCAGTACTTC.

The chain is built from TRBV5-1 and TRBJ1-1; TRBD1 aligns across 9 bases. Looked up from germline, CDR1 is SGHRS and CDR2 is YFSETQ. V was pared by 2 bases and J by 6 bases, with 11 bases of the junction left unmatched. The CDR3 totals 16 residues. Here the CDR3 DNA reads TGCGCCAGCAGCTTAAACCCACAGGGGGCAAGGGCTGAAGCTTTCTTT. It specifies CASSLNPQGARAEAFF.

V gene TRBV5-1 combines with J gene TRBJ2-3, with TRBD2 matching 7 bases. This CDR3 region has 15 residues. V gave up 5 bases and J gave up 0 bases; unmatched junction bases: 6. In germline, CDR1 is SGHRS, CDR2 YFSETQ. The CDR3 sequence is CASRGLAASTDTQYF. The DNA for the CDR3 is TGCGCCAGCAGGGGGCTAGCGGCTAGCACAGATACGCAGTATTTT.

This clone occurred a few times. This sequence joins TRBV5-6 and TRBJ2-7, with D perhaps TRBD1 (8 bases). The CDR3 runs 14 residues. The V gene lost 3 bases and the J gene lost 5 bases, with 15 bases spanning the gap. CDR1 is SGHDT, CDR2 YYEEEE, per germline. Written as DNA, the CDR3 is TGTGCCAGCAGCTACGGACAGGGAGGGGACGAGCAGTACTTC. Protein sequence: CASSYGQGGDEQYF.

This clone appeared a few times. The chain couples TRBV27 to TRBJ2-3, with 7 bases that match TRBD1. The length of the CDR3 is 13 residues. The ends lost 6 bases at V and 3 bases at J; junction bases unmatched: 3. Germline V lookup: CDR1 MNHEY, CDR2 SMNVEV (reference sequence). CDR3 region: CASRSTGTDTQYF. The DNA for the CDR3 is TGTGCCAGCAGATCGACAGGGACAGATACGCAGTATTTT.

CDR3 sequence reads: CASSLGVDSNTEAFF. CDR3 DNA sequence: TGCGCCAGCAGCTTGGGGGTGGACAGTAACACTGAAGCTTTCTTT. The chain employs TRBV5-1 and TRBJ1-1; weak D call: TRBD1 (6 bases). Deletions cut 0 bases from V and 2 bases from J, with 11 bases between. Germline V gene data show CDR1 as SGHRS and CDR2 as YFSETQ. The CDR3 sequence is 15 residues long.

CDR3 protein: CASSHPGLGLETQYF. The CDR3 DNA sequence: TGCGCCAGCAGCCACCCGGGACTAGGGCTCGAGACCCAGTACTTC. The chain employs TRBV4-1 and TRBJ2-5; 8 bases are shared with TRBD2. CDR3 length: 15 residues. The V segment lost 3 bases and the J segment 5 bases; nucleotides outside the gene matches: 8. Germline V gives CDR1 MGHRA, CDR2 YSYEKL.

This chain joins TRBV2 and TRBJ1-2; D is ambiguous. CDR3 length: 14 residues. Deletions cut 3 bases from V and 0 bases from J, with 8 bases between. Germline CDR1 is SNHLY and CDR2 is FYNNEI. CDR3 loop: CASSEHKANYGYTF. The CDR3 DNA reads TGTGCCAGCAGTGAGCACAAAGCTAACTATGGCTACACCTTC.

This clone was counted between two and nine times. This rearrangement joins TRBV19 to TRBJ1-2; D remains unclear. This CDR3 is 16 amino acids long. Per germline, CDR1 LNHDA and CDR2 SQIVND (reference sequence). Trimming removed 6 bases from V and 2 bases from J, with 19 bases in between. The CDR3 bases are TGTGCCAGTAGACCCCGAACCGCGCGGGTCAACTATGGCTACACCTTC. It yields the protein CASRPRTARVNYGYTF.